This T cell receptor beta chain was identified in a study of CXCR3-negative and CXCR3-positive naive CD8 T cells. Study observations and caveats: Hydrophobicity was higher for TRB CDR3s found in CXCR3-positive naive cells than in CXCR3-negative naive cells.

CDR3 size: 14 residues. Looked up from germline, CDR1 is MDHEN and CDR2 is SYDVKM. A note on this clonotype: Antigen specificity is unknown.

UMI-tagged TRB cDNA libraries were built via 5' RACE. TCRdb re-called the 5' RACE reads and shows each CDR3 protein once, DNA omitted. This sample's table reports about 86,000 distinct CDR3 sequences. A CD45RO-CCR7+CD27+CD95- phenotype identified naive CD8+ T cells. V and J are TRBV28 and TRBJ1-2; TCRdb names TRBD1, which stays unverified in the absence of DNA. Sequences were obtained from naive CXCR3+ CD8+ T cells from blood. This sample's subset: CD45RO-CCR7+CD27+CD95- naive CD8+ T cells expressing CXCR3 (TNR3+). The TCR sequence derives from a human donor in good health. Some clones in this sample may be carry-over from other donors' samples. CDR3 sequence: CASSLPGQGGGYTF.